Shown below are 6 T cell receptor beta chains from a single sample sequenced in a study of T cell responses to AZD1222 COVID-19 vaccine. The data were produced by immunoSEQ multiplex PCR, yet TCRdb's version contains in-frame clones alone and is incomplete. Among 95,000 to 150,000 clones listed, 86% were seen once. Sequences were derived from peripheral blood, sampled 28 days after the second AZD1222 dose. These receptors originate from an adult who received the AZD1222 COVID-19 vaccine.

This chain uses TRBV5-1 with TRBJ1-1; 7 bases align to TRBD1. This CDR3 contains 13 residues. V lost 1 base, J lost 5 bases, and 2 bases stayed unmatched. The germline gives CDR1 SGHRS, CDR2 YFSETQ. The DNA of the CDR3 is TGCGCCAGCAGCTTGCTCAGGGGGACTGAAGCTTTCTTT. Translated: CASSLLRGTEAFF. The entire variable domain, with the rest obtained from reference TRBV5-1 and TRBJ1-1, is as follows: KAGVTQTPRYLIKTRGQQVTLSCSPISGHRSVSWYQQTPGQGLQFLFEYFSETQRNKGNFPGRFSGRQFSNSRSEMNVSTLELGDSALYLCASSLLRGTEAFFGQGTRLTVV.

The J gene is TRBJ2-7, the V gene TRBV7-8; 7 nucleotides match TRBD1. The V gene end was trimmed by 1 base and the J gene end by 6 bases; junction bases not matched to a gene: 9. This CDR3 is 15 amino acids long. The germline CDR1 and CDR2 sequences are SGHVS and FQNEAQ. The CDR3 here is CASSLGATGSVEQYF. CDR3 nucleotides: TGTGCCAGCAGCTTAGGGGCGACAGGGAGCGTCGAGCAGTACTTC.

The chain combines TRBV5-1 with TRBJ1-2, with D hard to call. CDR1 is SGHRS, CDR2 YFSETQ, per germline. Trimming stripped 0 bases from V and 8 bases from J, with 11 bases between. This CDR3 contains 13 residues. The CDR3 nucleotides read TGCGCCAGCAGCTTGGATGGAGTAGGGGGCTACACCTTC. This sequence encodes CASSLDGVGGYTF. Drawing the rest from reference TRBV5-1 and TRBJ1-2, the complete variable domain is KAGVTQTPRYLIKTRGQQVTLSCSPISGHRSVSWYQQTPGQGLQFLFEYFSETQRNKGNFPGRFSGRQFSNSRSEMNVSTLELGDSALYLCASSLDGVGGYTFGSGTRLTVV.

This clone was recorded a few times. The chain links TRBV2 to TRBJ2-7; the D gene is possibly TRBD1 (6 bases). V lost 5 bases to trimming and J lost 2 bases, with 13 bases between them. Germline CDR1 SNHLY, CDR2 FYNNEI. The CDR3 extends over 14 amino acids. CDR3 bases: TGTGCCAGCAGTAAGACAGGCTACCCCTACGAGCAGTACTTC. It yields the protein CASSKTGYPYEQYF.

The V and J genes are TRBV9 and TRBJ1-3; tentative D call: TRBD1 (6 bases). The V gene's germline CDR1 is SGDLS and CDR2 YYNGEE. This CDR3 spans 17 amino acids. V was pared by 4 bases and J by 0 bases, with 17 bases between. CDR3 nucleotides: TGTGCCAGCAGCTCATCGGACAGCCTAGGCTCTGGAAACACCATATATTTT. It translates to CASSSSDSLGSGNTIYF.

CDR3 sequence: CASSSGLETENEKLFF. As DNA, the CDR3 is TGCGCCAGCAGCTCCGGACTTGAGACAGAGAATGAAAAACTGTTTTTT. This chain links TRBV5-1 with TRBJ1-4; TRBD1 is a possible D gene (5 bases). Germline lookup yields CDR1 SGHRS and CDR2 YFSETQ. The CDR3 totals 16 residues. Trimming took 3 bases from V and 5 from J, leaving 17 bases between them. Full variable domain (missing parts from reference TRBV5-1 and TRBJ1-4): KAGVTQTPRYLIKTRGQQVTLSCSPISGHRSVSWYQQTPGQGLQFLFEYFSETQRNKGNFPGRFSGRQFSNSRSEMNVSTLELGDSALYLCASSSGLETENEKLFFGSGTQLSVL.